The clone carrying this T cell receptor beta chain was observed a handful of times. MiXCR, applied by TCRdb to the reads, yields one record per CDR3 protein. The data contain about 530,000 distinct CDR3 sequences, 26% of them singletons. This entry belongs to a study of T cell repertoires in cytomegalovirus infection. Study overall: Public TCR beta signatures were indicative of both CMV infection and a matching HLA type.

CDR3 length: 14 amino acids. The germline gives CDR1 SGHNT, CDR2 YYREEE (reference sequence). Trimming took 2 bases from V and 14 from J, leaving 20 bases between them. The V gene is TRBV5-4, the J gene TRBJ2-1; D tentatively fits TRBD1 or TRBD2 (5 bases each). This clonotype was sampled from a human donor in good health (CMV status not recorded). Some clones in this sample may be carry-over from other donors' samples. The sample consisted of PBMCs. The CDR3, as DNA: TGTGCCAGCAGCTTCCCGGGACGGCCGGCTTCGGAGTTCTTC. Translating gives CASSFPGRPASEFF.